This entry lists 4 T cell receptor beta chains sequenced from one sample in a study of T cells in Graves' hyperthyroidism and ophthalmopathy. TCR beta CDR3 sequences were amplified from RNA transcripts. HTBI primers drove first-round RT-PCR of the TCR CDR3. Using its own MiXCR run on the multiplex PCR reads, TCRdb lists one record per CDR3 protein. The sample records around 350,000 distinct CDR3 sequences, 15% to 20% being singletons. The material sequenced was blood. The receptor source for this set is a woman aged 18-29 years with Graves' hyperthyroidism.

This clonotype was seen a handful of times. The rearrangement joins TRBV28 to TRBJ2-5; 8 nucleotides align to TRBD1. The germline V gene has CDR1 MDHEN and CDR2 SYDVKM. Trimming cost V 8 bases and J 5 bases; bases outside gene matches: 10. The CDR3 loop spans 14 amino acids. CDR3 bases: TGTGCCAGCGCCCAGGGGGCGCCTGATGAGACCCAGTACTTC. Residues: CASAQGAPDETQYF.

CDR3 sequence reads: CASRTPGGETQYF. The DNA for the CDR3 is TGTGCCAGCAGAACTCCGGGGGGAGAGACCCAGTACTTC. V usage is TRBV6-1 and J usage is TRBJ2-5, with TRBD2 matching over 7 bases. V shed 6 bases, J shed 4 bases, and the junction held 5 bases outside the gene matches. The CDR3 has 13 residues. Per the germline V gene, CDR1 is MNHNS and CDR2 is SASEGT.

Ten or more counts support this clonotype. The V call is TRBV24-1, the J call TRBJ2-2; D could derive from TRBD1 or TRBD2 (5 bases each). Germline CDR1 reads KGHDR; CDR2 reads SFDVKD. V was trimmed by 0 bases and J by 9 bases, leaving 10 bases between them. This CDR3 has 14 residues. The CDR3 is CATSDLSLGRELFF. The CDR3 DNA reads TGTGCCACCAGTGATTTGAGTCTGGGACGGGAGCTGTTTTTT.

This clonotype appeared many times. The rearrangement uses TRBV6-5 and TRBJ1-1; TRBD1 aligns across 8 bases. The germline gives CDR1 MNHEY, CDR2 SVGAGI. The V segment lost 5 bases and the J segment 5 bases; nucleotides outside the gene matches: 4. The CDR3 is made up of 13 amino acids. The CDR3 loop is CASSTDRVTEAFF. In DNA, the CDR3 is TGTGCCAGCAGTACGGACAGGGTTACTGAAGCTTTCTTT.